Listed below are T cell receptor beta chains from one sample, sequenced in a study of T cell responses to AZD1222 COVID-19 vaccine. Sequenced by immunoSEQ multiplex PCR; TCRdb stores in-frame clones only, minus some. The table shows some 97,000 clones, with around 90% occurring only once. The sequenced sample was peripheral blood, obtained on day 0 of AZD1222 vaccination. The receptor set was obtained from an adult in good health. Each CDR3 is given with its conserved first and last residue. A D gene is named only where the DNA matches it firmly. Size tells how often a clone was seen (once, few, many) or the class of an expanded clone, and some rows leave it out.

V	size	J	D	CDR3	DNA
TRBV2	.	TRBJ2-7	TRBD1	CASSGGTGFDEQYF	TGTGCCAGCAGTGGTGGGACAGGGTTCGACGAGCAGTACTTC
TRBV18	.	TRBJ1-5	TRBD1	CASSPPTGGDQPQHF	TGTGCCAGCTCACCACCGACAGGGGGCGATCAGCCCCAGCATTTT
TRBV15	.	TRBJ1-3	.	CATSRERFPDSGNTIYF	TGTGCCACCAGCAGAGAAAGATTTCCAGACTCTGGAAACACCATATATTTT
TRBV7-9	.	TRBJ2-3	.	CASSLEYGGDTTTDTQYF	TGTGCCAGCAGCTTAGAATATGGGGGGGACACTACCACAGATACGCAGTATTTT
TRBV28	.	TRBJ1-3	.	CASSTPPTGRISGNTIYF	TGTGCCAGCAGTACTCCCCCCACCGGGCGGATCTCTGGAAACACCATATATTTT
TRBV11-2	.	TRBJ2-1	.	CASSPRRDPLFNEQFF	TGTGCCAGCAGCCCTCGGAGGGACCCCCTCTTCAATGAGCAGTTCTTC
TRBV4-2	.	TRBJ1-2	TRBD1	CASSQGQGANYGYTF	TGTGCCAGCAGCCAAGGACAGGGAGCTAACTATGGCTACACCTTC
TRBV29-1	.	TRBJ2-1	TRBD1	CSVEHRGRYNEQFF	TGCAGCGTTGAGCACAGGGGTCGCTACAATGAGCAGTTCTTC
TRBV7-9	.	TRBJ1-6	.	CASSPQGPRYNSPLHF	TGTGCCAGCAGCCCCCAAGGTCCCCGGTATAATTCACCCCTCCACTTT
TRBV7-6	.	TRBJ2-5	.	CASSLKTGVGRSSPRDQETQYF	TGTGCCAGCAGCTTAAAGACGGGGGTGGGTCGCAGTAGTCCTAGGGACCAAGAGACCCAGTACTTC
TRBV5-1	.	TRBJ2-1	TRBD2	CASSVAPGVWREVSNEQFF	TGCGCCAGCAGCGTGGCTCCCGGCGTCTGGCGGGAGGTCAGTAATGAGCAGTTCTTC
TRBV24-1	.	TRBJ2-1	.	CATSVTVGSEQFF	TGTGCCACCAGTGTTACCGTGGGGTCGGAGCAGTTCTTC
TRBV4-2	.	TRBJ2-2	.	CASSQDEGTTGELFF	TGTGCCAGCAGCCAAGATGAGGGTACCACCGGGGAGCTGTTTTTT
TRBV6-1	.	TRBJ2-3	TRBD1	CASSEGQGADTQYF	TGTGCCAGCAGTGAGGGACAGGGAGCAGATACGCAGTATTTT
TRBV7-9	.	TRBJ1-2	.	CASSRDSGNYGYTF	TGTGCCAGCAGCAGAGACAGCGGGAACTATGGCTACACCTTC
TRBV9	.	TRBJ1-2	TRBD1	CASSRGFRWDRGLRNYGYTF	TGTGCCAGCAGCAGAGGATTCCGTTGGGACAGGGGTCTACGCAACTATGGCTACACCTTC
TRBV6-5	.	TRBJ2-7	.	CASSYRSSYEQYF	TGTGCCAGCAGTTACAGGAGCTCCTACGAGCAGTACTTC
TRBV10-1	.	TRBJ2-7	TRBD2	CASSERSSGSYEQYF	TGCGCCAGCAGTGAGAGGTCTAGCGGGAGTTACGAGCAGTACTTC
TRBV15	.	TRBJ1-1	.	CATSSRGGVWTEAFF	TGTGCCACCAGCAGTAGGGGTGGGGTATGGACTGAAGCTTTCTTT
TRBV7-9	.	TRBJ1-4	.	CASSFGDRPSKEKLFF	TGTGCCAGCAGCTTCGGAGACCGTCCAAGTAAGGAAAAACTGTTTTTT
TRBV27	.	TRBJ1-2	.	CASSFSRTNYGYTF	TGTGCCAGCAGTTTCTCAAGAACTAACTATGGCTACACCTTC
TRBV28	once	TRBJ1-3	TRBD1	CASSQGDAGNTIYF	TGTGCCAGCAGCCAGGGGGACGCTGGAAACACCATATATTTT
TRBV5-1	.	TRBJ2-3	TRBD1	CASSPGQGSDTQYF	TGCGCCAGCAGCCCGGGACAGGGGAGCGATACGCAGTATTTT
TRBV7-6	.	TRBJ2-5	TRBD2	CASRAGLAAQDRETQYF	TGTGCCAGCAGGGCGGGACTAGCGGCCCAGGACCGAGAGACCCAGTACTTC